A single sample is the source of the 7 T cell receptor beta chains below, sequenced in a study of response to subunit inactivated influenza vaccine (dated by TCRdb to the late 2010s). Receptors were amplified or captured by RT-PCR. This sample was sequenced with an Illumina HiSeq 2500. In TCRdb, the public reads were trimmed at Q25 with fastp and aligned with MiXCR, with productive beta chains retained. Entries are consolidated by CDR3 protein sequence, retaining the most common genes and DNA. The sample table contains about 650,000 distinct CDR3 sequences; only one count was recorded for 15% to 18% of them. The ten largest make up around a tenth of the sample. Here the sequenced sample was PBMCs from blood, taken approximately 13 days after vaccination. All receptors derive from a man aged 50 or older who received an inactivated influenza vaccine. Donor details come from another sample of the same person, matched by shared clones.

This chain joins TRBV9 and TRBJ2-1, with 11 positions matching TRBD2. The V gene end was trimmed by 4 bases and the J gene end by 9 bases; junction bases not matched to a gene: 15. The CDR3 extends over 17 amino acids. Germline V gene lookup returns CDR1 SGDLS and CDR2 YYNGEE. DNA of the CDR3: TGTGCCAGCAGCCCCTTAGCGGGGGGGCCGTTGTACGGTGAGCAGTTCTTC. The encoded protein is CASSPLAGGPLYGEQFF.

This sequence joins TRBV3-1 and TRBJ1-2; D is unresolved. This CDR3 contains 12 residues. V lost 11 bases and J lost 7, with 17 bases in between. The germline CDR1 and CDR2 sequences are LGHDT and YNNKEL (reference sequence). The CDR3 is CAAYQEPGGYTF. Here the CDR3 DNA reads TGTGCCGCCTATCAGGAACCTGGTGGCTACACCTTC.

The chain employs TRBV10-3 and TRBJ2-1, with 14 bases lining up with TRBD2. Germline CDR1 is ENHRY and CDR2 is SYGVKD. With V trimmed by 2 bases and J by 4 bases, 4 bases remained unmatched. CDR3 size: 17 residues. The CDR3 protein is CAISEGTSGSEYNEQFF. The CDR3 region has the DNA TGTGCCATCAGTGAGGGGACTAGCGGGAGTGAATACAATGAGCAGTTCTTC.

The chain has TRBV18 and TRBJ2-3; TRBD2 aligns across 9 bases. Trimming removed 1 base from V and 2 bases from J; junction bases left unmatched: 4. Germline assignment: CDR1 KGHSH and CDR2 LQKENI. This CDR3 region has 16 residues. The CDR3 bases are TGTGCCAGCTCACCACAGAGCGGGGGGATCACAGATACGCAGTATTTT. Translated: CASSPQSGGITDTQYF.

This clonotype has at least ten counts. This sequence joins TRBV6-2 or TRBV6-3 and TRBJ1-1, with D perhaps TRBD1 (5 bases). V lost 1 base to trimming and J lost 5 bases, with 11 bases between them. The CDR3 spans 14 residues. CDR1 is MNHEY, CDR2 SVGEGT, per germline. CDR3 sequence: CASSYWDRQTEAFF. DNA for the CDR3: TGTGCCAGCAGTTACTGGGATAGACAGACTGAAGCTTTCTTT.

The V gene is TRBV7-3, the J gene TRBJ2-7, with D perhaps being TRBD1 or TRBD2 (7 bases each). V dropped 5 bases and J dropped 4 bases, with 15 bases sitting between them. The germline gives CDR1 SGHTA, CDR2 FQGTGA. This CDR3 contains 14 residues. The CDR3 loop is CASSPGGALYEQYF. The CDR3 nucleotides are TGTGCCAGCAGCCCAGGGGGGGCTCTGTACGAGCAGTACTTC.

This clonotype was seen a handful of times. The chain carries TRBV5-1 and TRBJ2-1; 9 bases are a match to TRBD2. Looked up from germline, CDR1 is SGHRS and CDR2 is YFSETQ. V gave up 0 bases and J gave up 5 bases; unmatched junction bases: 3. The CDR3 has 15 residues. DNA of the CDR3: TGCGCCAGCAGCTTGGCGGCTAGCGGGGACAATGAGCAGTTCTTC. Translation gives CASSLAASGDNEQFF.